The clone carrying this TCR beta chain was detected many times. One entry per CDR3 protein results from TCRdb running MiXCR on the PCR reads. The data show about 320,000 distinct CDR3 sequences, about 20% seen once. This specimen comes from a study of molecular identifiers for immune sequencing clone quantification. Sequenced: naive CD8+ T cells from blood, with Jurkat cell RNA spiked in. Documented subset: FACS-sorted CD8+CD4-CCR7+CD45RA+ naive T cells. The clonotype was recovered from a human donor in good health. Some libraries in this study had Jurkat cell RNA spiked in.

The DNA for the CDR3 is TGTGCCAGCAGCTTAGCGGTTTTCGGGACTAGCCTTACCGGGGAGCTGTTTTTT. Protein sequence: CASSLAVFGTSLTGELFF. This chain links TRBV7-6 with TRBJ2-2; 9 bases align to TRBD2. This CDR3 is 18 amino acids long. The V gene end was trimmed by 0 bases and the J gene end by 5 bases; junction bases not matched to a gene: 10. CDR1 SGHVS and CDR2 FNYEAQ come from the germline V gene.